This is a list of T cell receptor beta chains from one sample in a study of cytomegalovirus exposure and HLA in healthy donors. Assay: immunoSEQ multiplex PCR; the TCRdb copy retains only in-frame clones and omits some. The repertoire holds roughly 200,000 clones, with roughly 86% as singletons. Sequenced input: PBMCs. These TCRs come from a man aged 25 to 40 in good health and CMV-seropositive. The CDR3 runs from the conserved cysteine through the conserved F or W. The order of the fields is J gene, V gene, CDR3 protein.

J gene: TRBJ1-1
V gene: TRBV2
CDR3 protein: CASRGTVYTEAFF

J gene: TRBJ2-7
V gene: TRBV7-9
CDR3 protein: CASSPRDRLYEQYF

J gene: TRBJ2-3
V gene: TRBV5-1
CDR3 protein: CASSKDGRRPDRGDTQYF

J gene: TRBJ1-1
V gene: TRBV5-1
CDR3 protein: CASRVGVGWNTEAFF

J gene: TRBJ1-4
V gene: TRBV6-5
CDR3 protein: CASSYLGDSNEKLFF

J gene: TRBJ2-1
V gene: TRBV10-3
CDR3 protein: CAIRPIAGEEEQFF

J gene: TRBJ1-1
V gene: TRBV14
CDR3 protein: CASSQDGFLNTEAFF

J gene: TRBJ2-1
V gene: TRBV28
CDR3 protein: CASSLWPQYNEQFF

J gene: TRBJ2-6
V gene: TRBV29-1
CDR3 protein: CSVALNSGANVLTF

J gene: TRBJ2-6
V gene: TRBV30
CDR3 protein: CAWSVLSSGANVLTF

J gene: TRBJ2-7
V gene: TRBV7-2
CDR3 protein: CASSSPLGSSYEQYF

J gene: TRBJ1-1
V gene: TRBV5-1
CDR3 protein: CASRNSTGYTEAFF

J gene: TRBJ2-7
V gene: TRBV15
CDR3 protein: CATSTPAALADYEQYF

J gene: TRBJ2-7
V gene: TRBV11-2
CDR3 protein: CASRPRLAGGLYEQYF

J gene: TRBJ2-3
V gene: TRBV5-1
CDR3 protein: CASSPGSTDTQYF

J gene: TRBJ1-2
V gene: TRBV2
CDR3 protein: CASRLGLSRGYTF

J gene: TRBJ2-6
V gene: TRBV15
CDR3 protein: CATSRSNPGLSNGANVLTF

J gene: TRBJ1-5
V gene: TRBV19
CDR3 protein: CASTATSNQPQHF

J gene: TRBJ1-2
V gene: TRBV11-3
CDR3 protein: CASSLDVTGYTF

J gene: TRBJ2-7
V gene: TRBV6-1
CDR3 protein: CASTQGGRYDEQYF

J gene: TRBJ2-7
V gene: TRBV5-1
CDR3 protein: CASSYPSAAEQYF

J gene: TRBJ2-2
V gene: TRBV7-2
CDR3 protein: CASSPPGLAGGELFF

J gene: TRBJ2-5
V gene: TRBV9
CDR3 protein: CASSATGSQETQYF

J gene: TRBJ2-7
V gene: TRBV6-1
CDR3 protein: CASSEAPEQYF

J gene: TRBJ1-3
V gene: TRBV7-8
CDR3 protein: CASRSATAQGNTIYF

J gene: TRBJ1-1
V gene: TRBV5-4
CDR3 protein: CASSGLMNTEAFF

J gene: TRBJ1-1
V gene: TRBV5-4
CDR3 protein: CASSPRTGTEAFF

J gene: TRBJ2-3
V gene: TRBV9
CDR3 protein: CASSVLPRLVTDTQYF

J gene: TRBJ1-3
V gene: TRBV7-9
CDR3 protein: CASSLVGADYTIYF

J gene: TRBJ2-7
V gene: TRBV5-4
CDR3 protein: CASSRQGYEQYF

J gene: TRBJ1-1
V gene: TRBV21-1
CDR3 protein: CASSKSRDRDPDTEAFF

J gene: TRBJ1-5
V gene: TRBV7-9
CDR3 protein: CASSLLNQPQHF

J gene: TRBJ1-5
V gene: TRBV7-8
CDR3 protein: CASSLARGAQPQHF

J gene: TRBJ2-4
V gene: TRBV30
CDR3 protein: CAWSVVGLTKNIQYF

J gene: TRBJ2-3
V gene: TRBV7-6
CDR3 protein: CASSLTSGGTSTDTQYF

J gene: TRBJ2-3
V gene: TRBV9
CDR3 protein: CASSVGPPDTQYF

J gene: TRBJ2-7
V gene: TRBV11-2
CDR3 protein: CASSFEQGSYEQYF

J gene: TRBJ2-7
V gene: TRBV2
CDR3 protein: CARSGTAYEQYF

J gene: TRBJ1-1
V gene: TRBV29-1
CDR3 protein: CSVEGSRVTDTEAFF

J gene: TRBJ2-7
V gene: TRBV5-6
CDR3 protein: CASSLVSEQYF

J gene: TRBJ2-7
V gene: TRBV7-2
CDR3 protein: CASSLNRLAVNEQYF

J gene: TRBJ1-5
V gene: TRBV28
CDR3 protein: CASSLGQPQHF

J gene: TRBJ2-1
V gene: TRBV6-5
CDR3 protein: CASSYSGTSVYNEQFF

J gene: TRBJ1-1
V gene: TRBV25-1
CDR3 protein: CASSVLDRGTEAFF

J gene: TRBJ2-6
V gene: TRBV7-9
CDR3 protein: CASSSRDVGTPSGANVLTF

J gene: TRBJ2-3
V gene: TRBV5-6
CDR3 protein: CASSLGFGGGTDTQYF

J gene: TRBJ1-1
V gene: TRBV9
CDR3 protein: CASSPDIQGTTEAFF

J gene: TRBJ1-5
V gene: TRBV6-1
CDR3 protein: CASSEAGSEVPQHF

J gene: TRBJ2-7
V gene: TRBV18
CDR3 protein: CASSRVDQGEQYF

J gene: TRBJ2-7
V gene: TRBV7-6
CDR3 protein: CASSLGRRSYEQYF

J gene: TRBJ2-2
V gene: TRBV6-1
CDR3 protein: CASSSVAFQTGELFF

J gene: TRBJ2-4
V gene: TRBV28
CDR3 protein: CASSSYVQGAGCQYF

J gene: TRBJ2-3
V gene: TRBV5-1
CDR3 protein: CASSLPTDTQYF

J gene: TRBJ1-1
V gene: TRBV30
CDR3 protein: CAWKVTNQGVAFF